This is a list of T cell receptor beta chains from one sample in a study of T cell changes during pregnancy in multiple sclerosis. The repertoire was sequenced with immunoSEQ multiplex PCR; TCRdb's copy has only in-frame clones and lacks some. The repertoire consists of under 85,000 clones, with approximately 94% occurring once and the leading ten covering 0.58%. The source was peripheral blood, collected in the third trimester of pregnancy. These receptor sequences come from a female donor with multiple sclerosis, enrolled in a pregnancy study. Each CDR3 is given with its conserved first and last residue. D genes are given only for firm matches. Rows may omit the clone size; those that give it use once, few, many or a size class.

CDR3 DNA: TGTGCCAGCAGTCCGGCAGGGAACTATGGCTACACCTTC; CDR3 protein: CASSPAGNYGYTF; clone size: -; J gene: TRBJ1-2; D gene: -; V gene: TRBV6-5
CDR3 DNA: TGTGCCAGCAGCTTAGCGCGACAGACTAATGAAAAACTGTTTTTT; CDR3 protein: CASSLARQTNEKLFF; clone size: -; J gene: TRBJ1-4; D gene: -; V gene: TRBV7-2
CDR3 DNA: TGTGCCAGCCGACCGTCAGGAATCGTGGGTGCTTTCTTT; CDR3 protein: CASRPSGIVGAFF; clone size: -; J gene: TRBJ1-1; D gene: -; V gene: TRBV6-5
CDR3 DNA: TGTGCTCACGGGTACCAAGAGACCCAGTACTTC; CDR3 protein: CAHGYQETQYF; clone size: -; J gene: TRBJ2-5; D gene: -; V gene: TRBV30
CDR3 DNA: TGTGCCAGCAGCTTAGCTTCGACTAGACCTCTACTCACAGATACGCAGTATTTT; CDR3 protein: CASSLASTRPLLTDTQYF; clone size: once; J gene: TRBJ2-3; D gene: -; V gene: TRBV11-2
CDR3 DNA: TGTGCCAGCAGCTTACCCCATGCGGGGGACACTGAAGCTTTCTTT; CDR3 protein: CASSLPHAGDTEAFF; clone size: once; J gene: TRBJ1-1; D gene: -; V gene: TRBV5-6
CDR3 DNA: TGTGCCAGCAGCCTATCCGGGACTCCAAGGGGGAACACTGAAGCTTTCTTT; CDR3 protein: CASSLSGTPRGNTEAFF; clone size: -; J gene: TRBJ1-1; D gene: -; V gene: TRBV4-2
CDR3 DNA: TGTGCCAGCATTGAAGACTCGAATTCCGTAGAAAAACTGTTTTTT; CDR3 protein: CASIEDSNSVEKLFF; clone size: -; J gene: TRBJ1-4; D gene: -; V gene: TRBV7-9
CDR3 DNA: TGTGCCAGCTCATCCGACAGGGATGGCTACACCTTC; CDR3 protein: CASSSDRDGYTF; clone size: -; J gene: TRBJ1-2; D gene: TRBD1; V gene: TRBV18
CDR3 DNA: TGCAGCGTTGGGACAGGCCCTGAAGCTTTCTTT; CDR3 protein: CSVGTGPEAFF; clone size: -; J gene: TRBJ1-1; D gene: TRBD1; V gene: TRBV29-1
CDR3 DNA: TGTGCCAGCAGTGCCCGGGGGGACCGCCCCGGGGAGCTGTTTTTT; CDR3 protein: CASSARGDRPGELFF; clone size: -; J gene: TRBJ2-2; D gene: TRBD2; V gene: TRBV2
CDR3 DNA: TGCAGCGTTTCTCTGGGGGCAGGTGCTGACTATGGCTACACCTTC; CDR3 protein: CSVSLGAGADYGYTF; clone size: -; J gene: TRBJ1-2; D gene: -; V gene: TRBV29-1
CDR3 DNA: TGTGCCACCAGCAGACGTGGGCGGGGAAATAGTTCTGGAAACACCATATATTTT; CDR3 protein: CATSRRGRGNSSGNTIYF; clone size: -; J gene: TRBJ1-3; D gene: -; V gene: TRBV15
CDR3 DNA: TGTGCCAGCAGTTTATTAGTAGATTCGGTGGGCTACACCTTC; CDR3 protein: CASSLLVDSVGYTF; clone size: -; J gene: TRBJ1-2; D gene: -; V gene: TRBV28
CDR3 DNA: TGCGCCAGCAGCCTAGCGGGGACTTCTAACTATGGCTACACCTTC; CDR3 protein: CASSLAGTSNYGYTF; clone size: -; J gene: TRBJ1-2; D gene: -; V gene: TRBV5-1
CDR3 DNA: TGTGCCAGCAGCTTGTCTGGGAGACAGGGGGCCAACGAGCAGTACTTC; CDR3 protein: CASSLSGRQGANEQYF; clone size: -; J gene: TRBJ2-7; D gene: TRBD1; V gene: TRBV5-4
CDR3 DNA: TGTGCCAGCAGTGCACCTAGCGGGGGGCAGAACACCGGGGAGCTGTTTTTT; CDR3 protein: CASSAPSGGQNTGELFF; clone size: -; J gene: TRBJ2-2; D gene: TRBD2; V gene: TRBV6-1
CDR3 DNA: TGTGCCAGCAGCTTCCTCAGGGGGATGAACACTGAAGCTTTCTTT; CDR3 protein: CASSFLRGMNTEAFF; clone size: -; J gene: TRBJ1-1; D gene: TRBD1; V gene: TRBV7-2
CDR3 DNA: TGTGCCAGCAGCTTCGACAGGGGGACTTCCTACGAGCAGTACTTC; CDR3 protein: CASSFDRGTSYEQYF; clone size: -; J gene: TRBJ2-7; D gene: TRBD1; V gene: TRBV7-9
CDR3 DNA: TGTGCCAGCAGCTTGTCCCGGGGCTCCTACAATGAGCAGTTCTTC; CDR3 protein: CASSLSRGSYNEQFF; clone size: -; J gene: TRBJ2-1; D gene: -; V gene: TRBV11-3
CDR3 DNA: TGTGCCAGCAGTGAAAGGGGACAGCCGTCCTACGAGCAGTACTTC; CDR3 protein: CASSERGQPSYEQYF; clone size: -; J gene: TRBJ2-7; D gene: TRBD1; V gene: TRBV6-1
CDR3 DNA: TGCGCCAGCAGCTTGACGTTGAGGAGGGGTTCACGGCTCGGCGCGAACACCGGGGAGCTGTTTTTT; CDR3 protein: CASSLTLRRGSRLGANTGELFF; clone size: -; J gene: TRBJ2-2; D gene: -; V gene: TRBV5-1
CDR3 DNA: TGCGCCAGCAGCCGTGAACAGGGTGAGCTTTTCTATGGCTACACCTTC; CDR3 protein: CASSREQGELFYGYTF; clone size: -; J gene: TRBJ1-2; D gene: -; V gene: TRBV4-3
CDR3 DNA: TGTGCCAGCAGCAAAGGAGGCGGTGGACAAGTACAAATGGGGAAAAAATCTAACTATGGCTACACCTTC; CDR3 protein: CASSKGGGGQVQMGKKSNYGYTF; clone size: -; J gene: TRBJ1-2; D gene: -; V gene: TRBV21-1
CDR3 DNA: TGTGCCAGCCAGGCCTTCTCCGCCCCAACCCAGTTCTTC; CDR3 protein: CASQAFSAPTQFF; clone size: -; J gene: TRBJ2-1; D gene: -; V gene: TRBV7-2
CDR3 DNA: TGCGCCAGCAGAGTGCGGGGACAGAGCACTGAAGCTTTCTTT; CDR3 protein: CASRVRGQSTEAFF; clone size: -; J gene: TRBJ1-1; D gene: TRBD1; V gene: TRBV5-1
CDR3 DNA: TGTGCCATCAGTGAGTTGGTCAGGGGGAGTTCTAACTATGGCTACACCTTC; CDR3 protein: CAISELVRGSSNYGYTF; clone size: once; J gene: TRBJ1-2; D gene: TRBD1; V gene: TRBV10-3
CDR3 DNA: TGTGCCAGCAGTTCCCGACAGGTCATGAACACTGAAGCTTTCTTT; CDR3 protein: CASSSRQVMNTEAFF; clone size: -; J gene: TRBJ1-1; D gene: -; V gene: TRBV27
CDR3 DNA: TGCAGTGTTCCGACAGGGTACGAGCAGTACTTC; CDR3 protein: CSVPTGYEQYF; clone size: once; J gene: TRBJ2-7; D gene: TRBD1; V gene: TRBV20-1
CDR3 DNA: TGCGCCAGCAGCCAAGTTGACAGGGAAAATCAGCCCCAGCATTTT; CDR3 protein: CASSQVDRENQPQHF; clone size: -; J gene: TRBJ1-5; D gene: TRBD1; V gene: TRBV4-1
CDR3 DNA: TGCGCCAGCAGCTGGATCACAGGGGGTGATACTGAAGCTTTCTTT; CDR3 protein: CASSWITGGDTEAFF; clone size: -; J gene: TRBJ1-1; D gene: TRBD1; V gene: TRBV5-1
CDR3 DNA: TGTGCCAGCAGCTTGCTCGGGACAGGGGGCACGACCCAGCATTTT; CDR3 protein: CASSLLGTGGTTQHF; clone size: -; J gene: TRBJ1-5; D gene: TRBD1; V gene: TRBV7-2
CDR3 DNA: TGTGCCAGCAGTGAAGTGACAGGTAGCAATCAGCCCCAGCATTTT; CDR3 protein: CASSEVTGSNQPQHF; clone size: -; J gene: TRBJ1-5; D gene: -; V gene: TRBV6-1
CDR3 DNA: TGTGCCAGCTCCCCTGGGCCTAGGGGTGGCTACACCTTC; CDR3 protein: CASSPGPRGGYTF; clone size: -; J gene: TRBJ1-2; D gene: -; V gene: TRBV6-5
CDR3 DNA: TGTGCCAGCAAACAGGACAGGGAGGCAGATACGCAGTATTTT; CDR3 protein: CASKQDREADTQYF; clone size: -; J gene: TRBJ2-3; D gene: TRBD1; V gene: TRBV7-8
CDR3 DNA: TGTGCCAGTACAGACAGGGGGATGAGCTCCTATAATTCACCCCTCCACTTT; CDR3 protein: CASTDRGMSSYNSPLHF; clone size: -; J gene: TRBJ1-6; D gene: TRBD1; V gene: TRBV19
CDR3 DNA: TGTGCCAGCGGTGCCTCGATTAGGGGGGGAGTTATGAACACTGAAGCTTTCTTT; CDR3 protein: CASGASIRGGVMNTEAFF; clone size: -; J gene: TRBJ1-1; D gene: -; V gene: TRBV27
CDR3 DNA: TGTGCCAGCAGCCCGCCTGTTGGACTCCCCATTGGTTACGAGCAGTACTTC; CDR3 protein: CASSPPVGLPIGYEQYF; clone size: once; J gene: TRBJ2-7; D gene: -; V gene: TRBV7-9
CDR3 DNA: TGTGCCAGTAGTCCGTCCCTCGTCACTGAAGCTTTCTTT; CDR3 protein: CASSPSLVTEAFF; clone size: once; J gene: TRBJ1-1; D gene: -; V gene: TRBV19
CDR3 DNA: TGCGCCAGCAGCCAAGAGCCTAGCGGACTCACAGATACGCAGTATTTT; CDR3 protein: CASSQEPSGLTDTQYF; clone size: -; J gene: TRBJ2-3; D gene: TRBD2; V gene: TRBV4-3
CDR3 DNA: TGTGCCAGCAGCTCCCAGGGGAGAGGAGGTCAGCCCCAGCATTTT; CDR3 protein: CASSSQGRGGQPQHF; clone size: -; J gene: TRBJ1-5; D gene: -; V gene: TRBV7-8
CDR3 DNA: TGCAGCGTTGTCCGGGGCACAGATACGCAGTATTTT; CDR3 protein: CSVVRGTDTQYF; clone size: -; J gene: TRBJ2-3; D gene: -; V gene: TRBV29-1
CDR3 DNA: TGTGCCAGCAGCTTAGGGGGGGGAGCCTACGAGCAGTACTTC; CDR3 protein: CASSLGGGAYEQYF; clone size: once; J gene: TRBJ2-7; D gene: TRBD2; V gene: TRBV7-9
CDR3 DNA: TGTGCCACCAGCTCCCCCGGGAATAGCAATCAGCCCCAGCATTTT; CDR3 protein: CATSSPGNSNQPQHF; clone size: -; J gene: TRBJ1-5; D gene: -; V gene: TRBV15
CDR3 DNA: TGTGCCAGCAGCTTAGGGTCAGTCGTCAGGGCGGGACATGGCTACACCTTC; CDR3 protein: CASSLGSVVRAGHGYTF; clone size: -; J gene: TRBJ1-2; D gene: -; V gene: TRBV7-2
CDR3 DNA: TGTGCCAGCAGCCGTAGCGGGGTAAGCTCCTACGAGCAGTACTTC; CDR3 protein: CASSRSGVSSYEQYF; clone size: -; J gene: TRBJ2-7; D gene: TRBD2; V gene: TRBV27
CDR3 DNA: TGTGCCAGCAGCAACCCCACCGGGACTACTTTCTCCTACGAGCAGTACTTC; CDR3 protein: CASSNPTGTTFSYEQYF; clone size: -; J gene: TRBJ2-7; D gene: TRBD2; V gene: TRBV7-6
CDR3 DNA: TGTGCCAGTAGTATTTTGACTAGCGGGCTCAAGGAGCAGTTCTTC; CDR3 protein: CASSILTSGLKEQFF; clone size: -; J gene: TRBJ2-1; D gene: TRBD2; V gene: TRBV19
CDR3 DNA: TGTGCCAGCAGGGGGTCACCGAGGGACGAGCAGTACTTC; CDR3 protein: CASRGSPRDEQYF; clone size: -; J gene: TRBJ2-7; D gene: -; V gene: TRBV2
CDR3 DNA: TGCGCCAGACCTACAGGGTTGCACTACGAGCAGTACTTC; CDR3 protein: CARPTGLHYEQYF; clone size: few; J gene: TRBJ2-7; D gene: -; V gene: TRBV10-1
CDR3 DNA: TGTGCCAGCAGCTTGCGCCTAGGCGAAACCGGGGAGCTGTTTTTT; CDR3 protein: CASSLRLGETGELFF; clone size: -; J gene: TRBJ2-2; D gene: -; V gene: TRBV11-3
CDR3 DNA: TGTGCCAGCAGCCCGGGCGGGGGACGCACAGATACGCAGTATTTT; CDR3 protein: CASSPGGGRTDTQYF; clone size: -; J gene: TRBJ2-3; D gene: TRBD2; V gene: TRBV11-2
CDR3 DNA: TGTGCCTGGAGTGGGGCGGGGGGGTACACAGATACGCAGTATTTT; CDR3 protein: CAWSGAGGYTDTQYF; clone size: -; J gene: TRBJ2-3; D gene: TRBD2; V gene: TRBV30
CDR3 DNA: TGTGCCAGCAGACAGGGCGGTGGCTATGGCTACACCTTC; CDR3 protein: CASRQGGGYGYTF; clone size: -; J gene: TRBJ1-2; D gene: -; V gene: TRBV6-5
CDR3 DNA: TGTGCCACTCACAGTCTCCAGGGAATCACAGATACGCAGTATTTT; CDR3 protein: CATHSLQGITDTQYF; clone size: -; J gene: TRBJ2-3; D gene: -; V gene: TRBV6-5